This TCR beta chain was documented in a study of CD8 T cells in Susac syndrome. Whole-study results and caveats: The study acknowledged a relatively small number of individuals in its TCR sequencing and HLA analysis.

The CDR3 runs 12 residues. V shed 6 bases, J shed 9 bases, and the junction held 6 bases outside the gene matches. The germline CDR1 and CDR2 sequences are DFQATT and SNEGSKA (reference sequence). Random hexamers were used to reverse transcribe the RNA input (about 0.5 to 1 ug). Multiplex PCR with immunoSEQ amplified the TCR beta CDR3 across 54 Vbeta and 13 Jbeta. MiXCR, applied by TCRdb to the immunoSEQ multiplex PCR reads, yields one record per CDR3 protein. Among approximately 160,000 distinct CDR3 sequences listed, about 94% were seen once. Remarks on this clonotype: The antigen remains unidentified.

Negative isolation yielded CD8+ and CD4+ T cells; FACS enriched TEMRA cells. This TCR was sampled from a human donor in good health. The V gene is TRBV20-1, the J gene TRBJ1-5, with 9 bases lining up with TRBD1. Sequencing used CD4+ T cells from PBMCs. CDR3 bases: TGCAGTGCGTGGGACAGGGCCGGGCCCCAGCATTTT. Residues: CSAWDRAGPQHF.